A selection of T cell receptor beta chains follows, all from one sample in a study of identical twins. TCRdb redid the calling of the 5' RACE reads with MiXCR, one entry per CDR3 protein. The sample consists of hundreds of thousands of distinct CDR3 sequences, roughly a tenth of them appearing once. Sequencing input: memory (CD45RO+) T cells sorted from blood. These receptors were taken from a woman aged 18-35 years in good health. The CDR3 runs from the conserved cysteine through the conserved F or W. Fields, in order: D gene, clone size, V gene, J gene, CDR3 DNA, CDR3 protein. The D gene is left open where the match is weak. Clone size is not always given. Where it is, it says once, few, many or a class for expanded clones.

TRBD1,few,TRBV20-1,TRBJ2-2,TGCAGTGCCCCCCGGACAGGGGGCGCATCCGGGGAGCTGTTTTTT,CSAPRTGGASGELFF
TRBD2,few,TRBV20-1,TRBJ2-3,TGCAGTGCTAGAGATCTGGGCGGGAGGGCCGGGGCAGATACGCAGTATTTT,CSARDLGGRAGADTQYF
-,few,TRBV7-8,TRBJ2-1,TGTGCCAGCAGCTCCTCGAGTAGCGGTGAGCAGTTCTTC,CASSSSSSGEQFF
-,-,TRBV2,TRBJ2-1,TGTGCCAGCGGGGACCGGGGTTCCTACAATGAGCAGTTCTTC,CASGDRGSYNEQFF
TRBD2,few,TRBV5-6,TRBJ2-3,TGTGCCAGCAGTACCCTAGCGGGACCCCGTCCGAAGAGCACAGATACGCAGTATTTT,CASSTLAGPRPKSTDTQYF
-,-,TRBV5-1,TRBJ2-7,TGCGCCAGCAGCCCGGAGGTTTTCTCCTACGAGCAGTACTTC,CASSPEVFSYEQYF
-,once,TRBV3-1,TRBJ2-1,TGTGCCAGCAGCCAGGGTAGATTCAATGAGCAGTTCTTC,CASSQGRFNEQFF
-,-,TRBV28,TRBJ2-1,TGTGCCAGCAGTTTTTTCGGGGCGGGTGGGGGTCATGAGCAGTTCTTC,CASSFFGAGGGHEQFF
TRBD2,many,TRBV5-1,TRBJ2-1,TGCGCCAGCAGTGGGGGAGCGGGAGGATCTGGTGAGCAGTTCTTC,CASSGGAGGSGEQFF
TRBD2,-,TRBV10-3,TRBJ2-7,TGTGCCACAAAAGGACTAGCGGGGGCTAAATACTACGAGCAGTACTTC,CATKGLAGAKYYEQYF
-,many,TRBV6-2/TRBV6-3,TRBJ2-1,TGTGCCAGCAGTTCGTCGAGCGGCAATGAGCAGTTCTTC,CASSSSSGNEQFF
TRBD1,few,TRBV11-2,TRBJ2-1,TGTGCCAGCGTCTCAACCGGGACAGCAAAGAATGAGCAGTTCTTC,CASVSTGTAKNEQFF
TRBD2,-,TRBV3-1,TRBJ2-1,TGTGCCAGCAGCCCCAGGGTGCTAGCGGGGGGGAAATACAATGAGCAGTTCTTC,CASSPRVLAGGKYNEQFF
TRBD1,-,TRBV20-1,TRBJ2-3,TGCAGTGCAAACCGGGACAGGGCGGGGACGCAGTATTTT,CSANRDRAGTQYF